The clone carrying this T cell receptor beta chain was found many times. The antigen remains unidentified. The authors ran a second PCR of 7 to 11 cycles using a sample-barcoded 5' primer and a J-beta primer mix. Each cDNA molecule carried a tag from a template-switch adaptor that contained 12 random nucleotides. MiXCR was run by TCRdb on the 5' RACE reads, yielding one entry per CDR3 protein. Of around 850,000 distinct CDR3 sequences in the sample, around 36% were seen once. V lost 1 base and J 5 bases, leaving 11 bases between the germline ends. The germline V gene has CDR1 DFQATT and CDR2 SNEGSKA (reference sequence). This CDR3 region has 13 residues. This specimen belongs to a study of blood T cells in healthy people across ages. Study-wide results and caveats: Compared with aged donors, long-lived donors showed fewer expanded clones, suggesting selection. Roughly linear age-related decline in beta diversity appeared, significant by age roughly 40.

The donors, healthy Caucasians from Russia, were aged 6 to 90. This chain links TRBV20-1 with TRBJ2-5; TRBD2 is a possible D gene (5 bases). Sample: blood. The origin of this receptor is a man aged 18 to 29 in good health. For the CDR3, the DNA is TGCAGTGCTAGAGGAGGGCCTGATGAGACCCAGTACTTC. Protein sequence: CSARGGPDETQYF.